The 10 T cell receptor beta chains below come from one sample, sequenced in a study of T cell responses to AZD1222 COVID-19 vaccine. Sequencing was performed with immunoSEQ multiplex PCR; in TCRdb, only in-frame clones are kept and a portion is missing. This table has more than 100,000 clones, about 85% appearing once. Sequences were derived from peripheral blood, sampled on day 0 of AZD1222 vaccination. Source of these receptors: an adult in good health.

This clone was recorded once. J is TRBJ1-4 and V is TRBV7-9; D is uncertain. CDR1 is SEHNR, CDR2 FQNEAQ, per germline (reference sequence). The CDR3 loop spans 14 amino acids. V was pared by 1 base and J by 0 bases, with 3 bases between. In nucleotides, the CDR3 is TGTGCCAGCAGCTTAGGTGCAACTAATGAAAAACTGTTTTTT. Translating it yields CASSLGATNEKLFF.

The CDR3 region is CASRSRDRGFNGYTF. CDR3 in DNA: TGTGCCAGCAGGTCACGGGACAGGGGTTTTAATGGCTACACCTTC. This rearrangement joins TRBV6-5 to TRBJ1-2, with 10 bases fitting TRBD1. The CDR3 extends over 15 amino acids. J gave up 6 bases and V 6 bases, and 10 bases lay outside the gene matches. Germline V lookup: CDR1 MNHEY, CDR2 SVGAGI.

About this clone: At one of its ends the junction is not consistent with the germline gene, which may arise from a read error. V and J are TRBV7-9 and TRBJ1-3; tentatively, D is TRBD1 (5 bases). CDR1 is SEHNR, CDR2 FQNEAQ, per germline (reference sequence). The CDR3 is 12 residues long. For the CDR3, the DNA is TGTGCCAGCAGCTCAGAGGCAAGCATGGGGCATTTT. It translates to CASSSEASMGHF.

Here the CDR3 reads CASSERFREQYF. CDR3 DNA sequence: TGTGCCAGCAGTGAGAGGTTTCGCGAGCAGTACTTC. V and J are TRBV6-2 or TRBV6-3 and TRBJ2-7; no clear D. The CDR3 is 12 amino acids. Trimming shortened V by 5 bases and J by 6 bases, and 11 bases separated the two germline ends. Germline assignment: CDR1 MNHEY and CDR2 SVGEGT.

The V gene is TRBV29-1, the J gene TRBJ2-1, with 10 bases identical to TRBD2. Unmatched junction bases numbered 6, after V lost 0 bases and J lost 13 bases. The CDR3 is 13 amino acids. Germline V lookup: CDR1 SQVTM, CDR2 ANQGSEA. The CDR3 is CSVEEGLAGEQFF. The DNA of the CDR3 is TGCAGCGTTGAAGAAGGGCTAGCGGGAGAACAGTTCTTC.

The gene calls are TRBV25-1 and TRBJ1-6; D is possibly TRBD1 (6 bases). The CDR3 loop spans 16 amino acids. Trimming stripped 1 base from V and 4 bases from J, with 11 bases between. Germline V gene lookup returns CDR1 MGHDK and CDR2 SYGVNS. The CDR3 coding sequence is TGTGCCAGCAGTGAATCTTCGGGGGCGTATAATTCACCCCTCCACTTT. Amino acids: CASSESSGAYNSPLHF.

This chain joins TRBV5-1 and TRBJ1-6; no clear D gene. The length of the CDR3 is 14 residues. In germline, CDR1 is SGHRS, CDR2 YFSETQ. V lost 5 bases and J lost 5, with 11 bases in between. The CDR3 DNA sequence: TGCGCCAGCAGGCCGGTACCGGATAATTCACCCCTCCACTTT. Translation gives CASRPVPDNSPLHF.

The V call is TRBV2, the J call TRBJ1-2; no clear D. Trimming removed 6 bases at V and 4 bases at J, with 0 bases between. From germline, CDR1 is SNHLY and CDR2 FYNNEI. The CDR3 extends over 9 amino acids. CDR3: CASSYGYTF. The DNA of the CDR3 is TGTGCCAGCAGCTATGGCTACACCTTC. The complete variable domain, with remaining parts taken from reference TRBV2 and TRBJ1-2, reads EPEVTQTPSHQVTQMGQEVILRCVPISNHLYFYWYRQILGQKVEFLVSFYNNEISEKSEIFDDQFSVERPDGSNFTLKIRSTKLEDSAMYFCASSYGYTFGSGTRLTVV.

This clone was seen just once. The chain has TRBV27 and TRBJ2-7, with a tentative D call TRBD2 (5 bases). V was clipped by 8 bases and J by 5 bases, with 13 bases between them. Germline CDR1 and CDR2: MNHEY and SMNVEV (reference sequence). This CDR3 has 12 residues. CDR3 nucleotides: TGTGCCAGCGGGTCCATGAGGGACGAGCAGTACTTC. This codes for CASGSMRDEQYF.

The chain combines TRBV5-1 with TRBJ2-3; D is possibly TRBD1 (5 bases). This CDR3 contains 15 residues. Trimming removed 0 bases at V and 0 bases at J, with 8 bases between. CDR1 SGHRS and CDR2 YFSETQ come from the germline V gene. CDR3 coding DNA: TGCGCCAGCAGCTTGGGGCAGGGCAGCACAGATACGCAGTATTTT. It translates to CASSLGQGSTDTQYF. Combining the CDR3 with reference TRBV5-1 and TRBJ2-3 gives the whole variable domain KAGVTQTPRYLIKTRGQQVTLSCSPISGHRSVSWYQQTPGQGLQFLFEYFSETQRNKGNFPGRFSGRQFSNSRSEMNVSTLELGDSALYLCASSLGQGSTDTQYFGPGTRLTVL.